The sequence of this TCR beta chain was determined in a study of blood T cell repertoires in COVID-19. Overall study context: Samples representing acute and convalescent COVID-19 were sourced from the United States, Italy and Spain.

Germline-derived CDR1 and CDR2 are KGHSH and LQKENI. The CDR3 length is 15 residues. Trimming pared 3 bases from V and 1 base from J, leaving 10 bases between. The age range of participants was about 18 to 89 years, with residence in fewer than 25 US areas. TCRdb's table, derived via immunoSEQ multiplex PCR, lists solely in-frame clones and lacks some. Of a few hundred thousand clones detected, roughly 88% appear once; the ten largest clones hold about 2%. The receptor's source is a man in his thirties or forties who had recovered from COVID-19. The sample was PBMCs or T cells enriched from blood (not recorded which). The rearrangement links TRBV18 to TRBJ1-5, with D tentatively TRBD1 (6 bases). CDR3 nucleotides: TGTGCCAGCTCACCCGGACAGATGAGCAATCAGCCCCAGCATTTT. Its protein is CASSPGQMSNQPQHF.